This TCR beta chain is drawn from a study of post-analysis software for immune sequencing data. Study summary: Patients had relapsing-remitting, secondary progressive or progressive-relapsing multiple sclerosis; some lacked subtype. Whole-study findings and limits: Patients showed TRBV5-6, TRBV5-1 and TRBV20-1 among roughly 5 TRBV segments more frequent than in controls. Samples made in the same batch grouped tightly together by F measure. Significantly decreased normalized Chao1 diversity was recorded for multiple sclerosis patients relative to controls.

This CDR3 is built from 11 residues. CDR1 SQVTM and CDR2 ANQGSEA come from the germline V gene. The ends were cut back, 3 bases at V and 10 bases at J, with 12 bases in the middle. Built from TCR beta cDNA, the libraries had unique molecular identifiers in them. About 540,000 cDNA molecules were obtained from around 1 to 9.1 million T cells. TCRdb called the PCR reads again in MiXCR, with one record for every CDR3 protein. Counted here are roughly 200,000 distinct CDR3 sequences, approximately 29% occurring once; the ten biggest clones make up roughly 3.4%. A note on this clonotype: The antigen is undetermined. A much larger clone is a single base away; this may be a read error. It is likely a read error, because the conserved phenylalanine at the end of the CDR3 is missing.

Sequencing was done on a sample of blood. The origin of this receptor is a girl younger than 18 with multiple sclerosis. This chain uses TRBV29-1 with TRBJ1-1; D call uncertain. CDR3 region: CSVDWAGRAFV. For the CDR3, the DNA is TGCAGCGTTGACTGGGCGGGGAGAGCTTTCGTT.